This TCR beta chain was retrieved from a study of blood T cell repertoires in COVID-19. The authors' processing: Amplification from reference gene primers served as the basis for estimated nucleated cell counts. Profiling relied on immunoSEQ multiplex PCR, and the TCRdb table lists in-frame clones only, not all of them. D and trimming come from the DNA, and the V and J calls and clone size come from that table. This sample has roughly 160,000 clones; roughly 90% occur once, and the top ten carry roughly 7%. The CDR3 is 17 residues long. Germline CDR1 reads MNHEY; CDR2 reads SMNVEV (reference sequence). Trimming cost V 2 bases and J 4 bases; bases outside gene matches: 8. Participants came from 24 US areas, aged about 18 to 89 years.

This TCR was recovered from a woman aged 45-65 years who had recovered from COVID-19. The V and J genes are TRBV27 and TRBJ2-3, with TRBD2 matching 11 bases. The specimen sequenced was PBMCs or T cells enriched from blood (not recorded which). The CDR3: CASSLRSLAGGPDTQYF. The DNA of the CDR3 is TGTGCCAGCAGTTTACGTAGCTTAGCGGGAGGGCCAGATACGCAGTATTTT.